The clone carrying this T cell receptor beta chain was observed at least ten times. The germline V gene has CDR1 SQVTM and CDR2 ANQGSEA. V lost 3 bases and J lost 0; bases outside the gene matches: 4. The CDR3 consists of 15 residues. The sample comes from a study of neurological immune-mediated disorders. TCRdb processed the 5' RACE reads anew with MiXCR; each CDR3 protein has one entry. The sample carries around 60,000 distinct CDR3 sequences, approximately 3.6% recorded once. Source material: PBMCs. The receptor's source is a woman in her sixties or seventies with multiple sclerosis. The chain links TRBV29-1 to TRBJ2-1; 8 bases are a match to TRBD1. This chain's CDR3 is CSVDRTGSSYNEQFF. The CDR3 nucleotides read TGCAGCGTTGATAGGACAGGGAGCTCCTACAATGAGCAGTTCTTC.